The present entry profiles one T cell receptor (beta chain) with its context. Authors' data handling: Amplification from reference gene primers served as the basis for estimated nucleated cell counts. Sequenced by immunoSEQ multiplex PCR; TCRdb stores in-frame clones only, minus some. Clone size and V and J calls were adopted from that table, with D and trimming inferred from the DNA. The sample holds 170,000 or so clones, around 85% seen once. This entry is derived from a study of blood T cell repertoires in COVID-19. The germline CDR1 and CDR2 sequences are SGHRS and YFSETQ. V lost 0 bases and J lost 5, with 9 bases in between. This CDR3 has 14 amino acids. Which cohort a participant joined came from the clinical history participants gave.

This TCR was sampled from a man aged 35-49 years who had recovered from COVID-19. The chain is built from TRBV5-1 and TRBJ2-1, with D perhaps matching TRBD1 (5 bases). The material sequenced was PBMCs or T cells enriched from blood (not recorded which). The CDR3 DNA sequence: TGCGCCAGCAGCTTGGGACAGACGAACAATGAGCAGTTCTTC. It codes for CASSLGQTNNEQFF.